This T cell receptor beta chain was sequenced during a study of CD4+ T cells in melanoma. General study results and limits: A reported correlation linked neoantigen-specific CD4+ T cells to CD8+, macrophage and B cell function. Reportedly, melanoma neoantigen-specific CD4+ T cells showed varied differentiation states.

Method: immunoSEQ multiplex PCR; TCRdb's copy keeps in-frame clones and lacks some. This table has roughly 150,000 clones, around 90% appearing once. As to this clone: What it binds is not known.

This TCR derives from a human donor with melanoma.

The CDR3 nucleotides read TGTGCCAGCAGCTTGGACAGGGGCAGCTCCTACGAGCAGTACTTC. It is translated as CASSLDRGSSYEQYF. This sequence joins TRBV5-6 and TRBJ2-7, with TRBD1 matching 7 bases. Trimming removed 0 bases from V and 0 bases from J; junction bases left unmatched: 3. The CDR3 runs 15 residues. Germline CDR1 and CDR2: SGHDT and YYEEEE.